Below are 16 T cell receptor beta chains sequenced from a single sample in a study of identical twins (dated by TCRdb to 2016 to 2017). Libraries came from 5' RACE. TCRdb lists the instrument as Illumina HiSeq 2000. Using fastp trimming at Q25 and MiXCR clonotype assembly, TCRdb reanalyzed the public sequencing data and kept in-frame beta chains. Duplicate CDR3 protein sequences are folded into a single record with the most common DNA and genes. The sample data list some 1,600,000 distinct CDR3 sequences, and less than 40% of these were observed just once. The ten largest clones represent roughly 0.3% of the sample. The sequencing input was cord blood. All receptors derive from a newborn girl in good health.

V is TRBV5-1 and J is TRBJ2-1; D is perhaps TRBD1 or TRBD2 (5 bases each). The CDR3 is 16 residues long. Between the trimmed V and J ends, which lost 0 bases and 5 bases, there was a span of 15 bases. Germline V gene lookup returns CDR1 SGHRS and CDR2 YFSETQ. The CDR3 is CASSLEGKRTNNEQFF. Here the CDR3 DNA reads TGCGCCAGCAGCTTGGAGGGGAAGCGGACAAACAATGAGCAGTTCTTC.

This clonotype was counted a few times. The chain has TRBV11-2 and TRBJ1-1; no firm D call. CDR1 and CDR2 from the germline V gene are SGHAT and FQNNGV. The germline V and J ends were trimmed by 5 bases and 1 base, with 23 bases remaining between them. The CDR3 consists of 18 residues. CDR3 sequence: CASSHPMAVALGNTEAFF. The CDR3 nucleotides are TGTGCCAGCAGCCATCCGATGGCGGTTGCATTGGGGAACACTGAAGCTTTCTTT.

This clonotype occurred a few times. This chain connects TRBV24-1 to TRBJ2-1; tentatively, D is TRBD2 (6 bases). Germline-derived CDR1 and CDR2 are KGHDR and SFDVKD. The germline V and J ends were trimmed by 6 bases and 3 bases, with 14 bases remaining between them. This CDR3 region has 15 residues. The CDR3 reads CATSLAAFNYNEQFF. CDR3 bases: TGTGCCACCAGTTTAGCGGCTTTCAACTACAATGAGCAGTTCTTC.

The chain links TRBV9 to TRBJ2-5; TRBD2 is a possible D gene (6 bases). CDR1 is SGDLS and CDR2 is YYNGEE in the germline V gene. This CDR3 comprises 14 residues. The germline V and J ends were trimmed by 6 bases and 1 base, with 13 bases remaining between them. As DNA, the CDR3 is TGTGCCAGCAATCGGGAGCAAATCCAAGAGACCCAGTACTTC. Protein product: CASNREQIQETQYF.

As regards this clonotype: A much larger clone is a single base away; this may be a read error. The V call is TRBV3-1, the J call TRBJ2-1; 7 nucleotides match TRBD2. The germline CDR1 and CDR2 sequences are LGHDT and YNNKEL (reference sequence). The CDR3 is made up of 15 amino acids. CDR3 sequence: CVSSHDLAANNEQFF. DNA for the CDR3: TGTGTCAGCAGCCATGATCTAGCGGCTAACAATGAGCAGTTCTTC.

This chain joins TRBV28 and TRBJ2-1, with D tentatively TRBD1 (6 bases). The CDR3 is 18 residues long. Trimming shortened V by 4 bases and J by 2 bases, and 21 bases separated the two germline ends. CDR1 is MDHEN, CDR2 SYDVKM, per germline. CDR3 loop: CASSWPFQNRDTYNEQFF. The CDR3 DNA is TGTGCCAGCAGTTGGCCATTTCAAAACAGGGATACCTACAATGAGCAGTTCTTC.

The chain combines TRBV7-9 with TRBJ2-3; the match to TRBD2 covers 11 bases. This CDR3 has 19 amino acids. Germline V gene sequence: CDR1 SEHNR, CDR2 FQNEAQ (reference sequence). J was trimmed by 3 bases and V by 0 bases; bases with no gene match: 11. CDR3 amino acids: CASSLAGASGRLETDTQYF. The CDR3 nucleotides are TGTGCCAGCAGCTTAGCCGGGGCTAGCGGGAGGTTGGAGACAGATACGCAGTATTTT. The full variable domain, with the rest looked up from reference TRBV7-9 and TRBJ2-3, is DTGVSQNPRHKITKRGQNVTFRCDPISEHNRLYWYRQTLGQGPEFLTYFQNEAQLEKSRLLSDRFSAERPKGSFSTLEIQRTEQGDSAMYLCASSLAGASGRLETDTQYFGPGTRLTVL.

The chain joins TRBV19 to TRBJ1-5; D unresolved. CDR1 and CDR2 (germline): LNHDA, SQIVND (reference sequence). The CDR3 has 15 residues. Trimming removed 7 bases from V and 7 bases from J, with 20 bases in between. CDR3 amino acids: CASTYRADTWQPQHF. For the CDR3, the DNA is TGTGCCAGTACCTACCGGGCGGATACATGGCAGCCCCAGCATTTT.

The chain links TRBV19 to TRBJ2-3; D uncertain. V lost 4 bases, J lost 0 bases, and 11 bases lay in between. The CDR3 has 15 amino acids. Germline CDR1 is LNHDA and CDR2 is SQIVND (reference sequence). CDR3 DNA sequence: TGTGCCAGTAGTACCAGGCATACTAGCACAGATACGCAGTATTTT. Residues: CASSTRHTSTDTQYF. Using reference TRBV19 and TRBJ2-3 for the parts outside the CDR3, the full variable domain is DGGITQSPKYLFRKEGQNVTLSCEQNLNHDAMYWYRQDPGQGLRLIYYSQIVNDFQKGDIAEGYSVSREKKESFPLTVTSAQKNPTAFYLCASSTRHTSTDTQYFGPGTRLTVL.

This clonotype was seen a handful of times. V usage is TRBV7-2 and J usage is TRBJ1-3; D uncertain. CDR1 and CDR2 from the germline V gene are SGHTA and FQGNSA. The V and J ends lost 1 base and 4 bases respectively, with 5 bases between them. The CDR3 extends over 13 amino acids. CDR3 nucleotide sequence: TGTGCCAGCAGCTTAGATGGCGGAAACACCATATATTTT. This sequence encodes CASSLDGGNTIYF.

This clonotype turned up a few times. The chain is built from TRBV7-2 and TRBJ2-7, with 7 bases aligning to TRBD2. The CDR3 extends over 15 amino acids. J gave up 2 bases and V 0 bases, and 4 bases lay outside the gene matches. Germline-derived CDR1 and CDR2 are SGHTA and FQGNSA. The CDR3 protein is CASSLADLAAYEQYF. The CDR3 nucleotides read TGTGCCAGCAGCTTAGCGGATCTAGCGGCCTACGAGCAGTACTTC.

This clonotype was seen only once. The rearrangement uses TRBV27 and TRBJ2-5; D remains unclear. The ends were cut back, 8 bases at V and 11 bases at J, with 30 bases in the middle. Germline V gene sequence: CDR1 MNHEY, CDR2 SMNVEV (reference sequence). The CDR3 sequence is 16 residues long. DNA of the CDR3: TGTGCCAGCTGCCTCGTAGCCCGAGCGCTGGGGAATGAGCAGTACTTC. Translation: CASCLVARALGNEQYF.

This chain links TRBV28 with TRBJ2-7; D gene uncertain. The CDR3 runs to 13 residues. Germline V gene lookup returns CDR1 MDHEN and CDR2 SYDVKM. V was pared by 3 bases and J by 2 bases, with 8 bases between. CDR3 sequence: CASSFLSTYEQYF. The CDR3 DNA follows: TGTGCCAGCAGTTTCCTTTCCACCTACGAGCAGTACTTC. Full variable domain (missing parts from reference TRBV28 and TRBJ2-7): DVKVTQSSRYLVKRTGEKVFLECVQDMDHENMFWYRQDPGLGLRLIYFSYDVKMKEKGDIPEGYSVSREKKERFSLILESASTNQTSMYLCASSFLSTYEQYFGPGTRLTVT.

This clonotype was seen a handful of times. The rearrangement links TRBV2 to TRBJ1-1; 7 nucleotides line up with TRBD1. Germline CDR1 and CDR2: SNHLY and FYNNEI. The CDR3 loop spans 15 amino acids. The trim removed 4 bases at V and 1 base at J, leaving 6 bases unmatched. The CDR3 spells CASSAGRDRNTEAFF. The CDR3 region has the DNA TGTGCCAGCAGTGCCGGACGGGACAGGAACACTGAAGCTTTCTTT. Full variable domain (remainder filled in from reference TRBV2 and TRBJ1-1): EPEVTQTPSHQVTQMGQEVILRCVPISNHLYFYWYRQILGQKVEFLVSFYNNEISEKSEIFDDQFSVERPDGSNFTLKIRSTKLEDSAMYFCASSAGRDRNTEAFFGQGTRLTVV.

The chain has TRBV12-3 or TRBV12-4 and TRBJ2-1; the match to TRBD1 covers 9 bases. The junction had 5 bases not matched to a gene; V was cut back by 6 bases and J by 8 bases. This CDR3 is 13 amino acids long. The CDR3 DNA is TGTGCCAGCAGCGGACAGGGGTGGTATGAGCAGTTCTTC. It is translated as CASSGQGWYEQFF.

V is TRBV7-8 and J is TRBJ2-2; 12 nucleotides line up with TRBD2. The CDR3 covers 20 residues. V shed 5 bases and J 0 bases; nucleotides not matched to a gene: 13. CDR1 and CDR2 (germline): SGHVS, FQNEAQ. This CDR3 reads CASSLLLAGGHKTNTGELFF. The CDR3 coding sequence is TGTGCCAGCAGCCTACTACTAGCGGGGGGCCATAAGACGAACACCGGGGAGCTGTTTTTT.